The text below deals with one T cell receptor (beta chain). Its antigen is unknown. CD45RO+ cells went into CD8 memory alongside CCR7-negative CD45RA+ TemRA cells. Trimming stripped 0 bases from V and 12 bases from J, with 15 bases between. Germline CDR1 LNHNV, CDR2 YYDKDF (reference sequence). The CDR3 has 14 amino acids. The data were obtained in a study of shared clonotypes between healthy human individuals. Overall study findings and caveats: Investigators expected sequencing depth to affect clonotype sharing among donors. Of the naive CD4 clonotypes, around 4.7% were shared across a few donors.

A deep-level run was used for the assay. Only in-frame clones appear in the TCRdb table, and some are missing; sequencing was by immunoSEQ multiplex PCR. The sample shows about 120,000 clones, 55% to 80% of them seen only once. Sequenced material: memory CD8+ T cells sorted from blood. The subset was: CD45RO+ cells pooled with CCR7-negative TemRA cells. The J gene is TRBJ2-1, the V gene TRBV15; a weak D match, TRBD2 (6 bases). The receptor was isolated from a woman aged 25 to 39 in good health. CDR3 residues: CATSRDLEGNAQFF. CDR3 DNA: TGTGCCACCAGCAGAGATTTGGAGGGGAACGCGCAGTTCTTC.